The entry below gives a single T cell receptor beta chain sequence along with its context. Its antigen has not been determined. No much larger clonotype is one base removed from it; base qualities were not supplied. The donors belonged to the validation cohort of around 110 subjects, which was separate from the approximately 700-subject first cohort. V ends up 2 bases short and J 5 bases short, with an unmatched junction base count of 16. Reading the germline V gene gives CDR1 SGHVS and CDR2 FNYEAQ. Reading from cysteine to phenylalanine, the CDR3 counts 19 amino acids. Solely the CDR3 DNA is kept, with 57 bases framed from the first base. These data come from a study of cytomegalovirus exposure and HLA in healthy donors listed by TCRdb under 2017. About the full investigation: A later analysis indicated that the 120 or so validation repertoires were generated on the platform also employed for the approximately 690 repertoires of the first cohort. The study aimed to test whether signatures of past pathogen exposure could be identified by cataloging public T cell receptors. A separate validation cohort of approximately 130 different subjects was used in addition to the approximately 670-subject first cohort. To predict cytomegalovirus infection status, the study combined high-throughput TCR immunosequencing, statistical association of individual TCRs with disease status, and machine learning.

Libraries were prepared through the immunoSEQ multiplex PCR assay. In the original analysis: A statistical classification framework was built for diagnosing cytomegalovirus status from the catalog of TCR beta chain sequences. TCRdb carries this immuneACCESS record with in-frame sequences only. Its versions omit some clonotypes, under half of them owing to an unresolved V gene in the studies checked, with the rest unexplained. The V and J calls and clone size come from that table; D and trimming were worked out from the DNA. The sample yields under 200,000 clones; roughly nine tenths were counted once. Clones ranked in the top ten supply 5.5% to 6% of the sample. Study-level results and caveats: A later analysis lacked HLA typing for the validation cohort, so it scored co-occurrence in that cohort across all 110 or so repertoires. Of the cluster scores, about 94% were above 0 in a later analysis, which found that TCRs clustered in the first cohort also tended to co-occur in the 130 or so validation repertoires. In the study, around 160 TCR beta chains were listed as associated with cytomegalovirus. The classifier was reported to diagnose cytomegalovirus status with high specificity and sensitivity in both the original cohort and the validation cohort. Most TCR sequences were observed very rarely across donors, whereas some public TCRs were present in many individuals. A few of the identified cytomegalovirus-associated TCR beta chains were confirmed in vitro to be specific for cytomegalovirus antigens. It was suggested by the authors that the approach could potentially be generalized to other disease states and immunological phenotypes.

The TCR sequence derives from a woman aged 25 to 39 in good health and CMV-seronegative. The V and J genes are TRBV7-6 and TRBJ2-1, with 9 middle bases fitting TRBD1. Sample: PBMCs. The nucleotides are TGTGCCAGCAGCTTATACCCAAGTAAGAGGGACAGGGCCGACAATGAGCAGTTCTTC. This codes for CASSLYPSKRDRADNEQFF.